This T cell receptor beta chain was captured in a study of blood T cell repertoires in COVID-19. The CDR3 loop spans 14 amino acids. Germline CDR1 is MDHEN and CDR2 is SYDVKM. V was shortened by 6 bases and J by 3 bases, with 15 bases between the two germline ends. The data were produced by immunoSEQ multiplex PCR, yet TCRdb's version contains in-frame clones alone and is incomplete. The data hold 100,000 or so clones, with about 80% observed a single time. What was sequenced was peripheral blood. The V call is TRBV28, the J call TRBJ2-7; the D gene is possibly TRBD2 (6 bases). This TCR was sampled from a human donor in a cohort sampled during active COVID-19. The CDR3 region is CASRPGTAVYEQYF. CDR3 coding DNA: TGTGCCAGCAGACCCGGGACTGCGGTCTACGAGCAGTACTTC. Combining the CDR3 with reference TRBV28 and TRBJ2-7 gives the whole variable domain DVKVTQSSRYLVKRTGEKVFLECVQDMDHENMFWYRQDPGLGLRLIYFSYDVKMKEKGDIPEGYSVSREKKERFSLILESASTNQTSMYLCASRPGTAVYEQYFGPGTRLTVT.